Listed here are 12 T cell receptor beta chains from one sample, sequenced in a study of vaccination effects on CD4 cells after COVID-19. CD4+ T cells specific for antigen were expanded with viral peptide pools by the ViraFEST assay before sequencing. At the end of around 11 days of culture, CD4+ T cells were isolated. The infection with SARS-CoV-2 (confirmed by PCR) occurred in this person between March and December 2020. The data were produced by immunoSEQ multiplex PCR, yet TCRdb's version contains in-frame clones alone and is incomplete. The table shows 55,000 or so clones, with 75% to 85% occurring only once. Antigens for these TCRs are unknown. This sample comprised CD4+ T cells from PBMCs cultured with HIV peptides, obtained before COVID-19 vaccination. The subset is: HIV-1 Nef peptide pool negative control/reference culture. The receptors stem from a human donor who had a prior SARS-CoV-2 infection.

There are a few counts of this clone. This sequence joins TRBV7-2 and TRBJ2-3; TRBD2 matches 10 bases. Per germline, CDR1 SGHTA and CDR2 FQGNSA. V dropped 0 bases and J dropped 7; count of bases not matched to a gene: 4. This CDR3 contains 15 residues. The CDR3 is CASSLAGTSAHTQYF. In DNA form, the CDR3 reads TGTGCCAGCAGCTTAGCCGGGACTAGCGCCCATACGCAGTATTTT.

The chain combines TRBV27 with TRBJ2-1, with D possibly matching TRBD2 (6 bases). This CDR3 is built from 15 residues. Germline CDR1 MNHEY, CDR2 SMNVEV (reference sequence). Trimming pared 7 bases from V and 0 bases from J, leaving 13 bases between. The CDR3 bases are TGTGCCAGCATGGACGGAGGGTTCTCCTACAATGAGCAGTTCTTC. This translates into CASMDGGFSYNEQFF.

The chain has TRBV11-1 and TRBJ2-5; 8 bases match TRBD2. The CDR3 is 16 residues long. Losses at the gene ends were 1 base for V and 1 base for J; bases not matched to a gene: 5. CDR1 is SGHAT and CDR2 is FQDESV in the germline V gene (reference sequence). Written as DNA, the CDR3 is TGTGCCAGCAGCTTAGTCAGCGGGACTAGCCAAGAGACCCAGTACTTC. Its translation is CASSLVSGTSQETQYF.

The V call is TRBV9, the J call TRBJ2-5; TRBD2 matches at 9 bases. Germline trimming cut 2 bases from V and 8 bases from J; bases unmatched to any gene: 7. CDR3 size: 14 residues. The germline V gene encodes CDR1 SGDLS and CDR2 YYNGEE. DNA for the CDR3: TGTGCCAGCAGCGTCGACTTAGCGGGGGCTACCCAGTACTTC. This codes for CASSVDLAGATQYF.

V usage is TRBV15 and J usage is TRBJ2-2; 8 nucleotides align to TRBD2. CDR3 length: 18 amino acids. The V gene's germline CDR1 is LNHNV and CDR2 YYDKDF (reference sequence). The V gene end was trimmed by 0 bases and the J gene end by 0 bases; junction bases not matched to a gene: 6. CDR3 coding DNA: TGTGCCACCAGCAGAGATATTAGCGGGGATACGAACACCGGGGAGCTGTTTTTT. Protein: CATSRDISGDTNTGELFF.

The chain joins TRBV20-1 to TRBJ1-1, with D possibly TRBD1 on 5 matching bases. This CDR3 spans 11 amino acids. Germline V gives CDR1 DFQATT, CDR2 SNEGSKA (reference sequence). The germline V and J ends were trimmed by 5 bases and 3 bases, with 7 bases remaining between them. CDR3 in DNA: TGCAGTGCTGGGGGGTACACTGAAGCTTTCTTT. Translated: CSAGGYTEAFF.

The V call is TRBV9, the J call TRBJ2-7; D perhaps matches TRBD2 (6 bases). V gave up 0 bases and J gave up 1 base, with 14 bases separating them. Germline CDR1 and CDR2: SGDLS and YYNGEE. The CDR3 spans 16 residues. CDR3 nucleotides: TGTGCCAGCAGCGTAGAGGCGGGGACCGGGTCCTACGAGCAGTACTTC. Its protein is CASSVEAGTGSYEQYF.

This chain links TRBV5-1 with TRBJ2-7, with 10 bases aligning to TRBD1. With V trimmed by 2 bases and J by 6 bases, 5 bases remained unmatched. CDR1 SGHRS and CDR2 YFSETQ come from the germline V gene. This CDR3 region has 14 residues. The DNA of the CDR3 is TGCGCCAGCAGCTTTGGACAGGGGGAAAGCGAGCAGTACTTC. Translating gives CASSFGQGESEQYF.

CDR3 sequence: CASILGLAGVWVAKNIQYF. The DNA of the CDR3 is TGCGCCAGCATCCTTGGACTAGCGGGAGTTTGGGTAGCCAAAAACATTCAGTACTTC. The V gene is TRBV10-1, the J gene TRBJ2-4; 13 positions agree with TRBD2. V gave up 7 bases and J gave up 0 bases; unmatched junction bases: 12. The length of the CDR3 is 19 residues. Germline values: CDR1 WNHNN, CDR2 SYGVQD (reference sequence).

The chain is built from TRBV6-5 and TRBJ2-1, with 8 bases aligning to TRBD2. This CDR3 is 15 amino acids long. Germline CDR1 reads MNHEY; CDR2 reads SVGAGI. Trimming at V came to 9 bases and at J to 8 bases, leaving 15 bases not matched to a gene. The CDR3 coding sequence is TGTGCCAGTCACCCGGAGCGGGAGAGGTTGTATGAGCAGTTCTTC. Amino acid sequence: CASHPERERLYEQFF.

The chain is built from TRBV5-8 and TRBJ2-3, with 11 bases aligning to TRBD2. With 7 bases clipped from V and 6 bases from J, the junction kept 10 bases outside the gene matches. The CDR3 has 15 amino acids. Germline V lookup: CDR1 SGHTS, CDR2 YDEGEE. This CDR3 reads CASLLAGATGDTQYF. Here the CDR3 DNA reads TGTGCCAGCTTACTAGCGGGAGCGACGGGCGATACGCAGTATTTT.

V is TRBV5-1 and J is TRBJ1-6; tentative D call: TRBD1 (6 bases). The CDR3 sequence is 17 residues long. Trimming took 0 bases from V and 9 from J, leaving 19 bases between them. Per the germline V gene, CDR1 is SGHRS and CDR2 is YFSETQ. The CDR3 sequence: CASSLVNRARGSSPLHF. CDR3 nucleotide sequence: TGCGCCAGCAGCTTGGTGAACAGGGCCAGGGGAAGTTCACCCCTCCACTTT.